This is a list of T cell receptor beta chains from one sample in a study of cytomegalovirus exposure and HLA in healthy donors. Using immunoSEQ multiplex PCR, the repertoire was profiled, and TCRdb retains in-frame clones only, with some absent. The data hold roughly 190,000 clones, with over 60% observed a single time. Sequenced input: PBMCs. These TCRs come from a woman aged 35 to 49 in good health and CMV-seronegative. The CDR3 runs from the conserved cysteine through the conserved F or W. A D gene is named only where the DNA matches it firmly. Clone size, where shown, is once, few, many, or a class for clones that have expanded.

J gene: TRBJ2-1
V gene: TRBV27
D gene: TRBD1
clone size: once
CDR3 protein: CASRIQGVNYNEQFF
CDR3 DNA: TGTGCCAGCAGAATACAGGGGGTCAACTACAATGAGCAGTTCTTC

J gene: TRBJ2-1
V gene: TRBV7-9
D gene: TRBD1
clone size: -
CDR3 protein: CASSHTQGPGNEQFF
CDR3 DNA: TGTGCCAGCAGCCACACACAGGGGCCGGGGAATGAGCAGTTCTTC

J gene: TRBJ2-2
V gene: TRBV2
D gene: -
clone size: few
CDR3 protein: CASRPGAGTGELFF
CDR3 DNA: TGTGCCAGCAGGCCAGGGGCTGGGACCGGGGAGCTGTTTTTT

J gene: TRBJ2-7
V gene: TRBV11-3
D gene: -
clone size: -
CDR3 protein: CASSLVYGLSPYEQYF
CDR3 DNA: TGTGCCAGCAGCTTAGTCTATGGTCTCTCTCCCTACGAGCAGTACTTC

J gene: TRBJ2-7
V gene: TRBV30
D gene: -
clone size: -
CDR3 protein: CAWTDYRKVGYEQYF
CDR3 DNA: TGTGCCTGGACCGATTACAGGAAGGTCGGGTACGAGCAGTACTTC

J gene: TRBJ1-4
V gene: TRBV9
D gene: TRBD1
clone size: -
CDR3 protein: CASSGGTGGGKLFF
CDR3 DNA: TGTGCCAGCAGCGGGGGGACAGGGGGTGGGAAACTGTTTTTT

J gene: TRBJ2-5
V gene: TRBV15
D gene: -
clone size: -
CDR3 protein: CATSRGEIQETQYF
CDR3 DNA: TGTGCCACCAGCAGAGGCGAGATACAAGAGACCCAGTACTTC

J gene: TRBJ1-1
V gene: TRBV11-2
D gene: TRBD1
clone size: once
CDR3 protein: CASSFLRLRSGGPEAFF
CDR3 DNA: TGTGCCAGCAGCTTCCTCCGGCTTAGGTCAGGGGGCCCTGAAGCTTTCTTT

J gene: TRBJ1-2
V gene: TRBV7-3
D gene: TRBD1
clone size: -
CDR3 protein: CASSSTGNYGYTF
CDR3 DNA: TGTGCCAGCAGCTCGACAGGGAACTATGGCTACACCTTC

J gene: TRBJ1-2
V gene: TRBV19
D gene: -
clone size: few
CDR3 protein: CASSSPGLHYGYTF
CDR3 DNA: TGTGCCAGTAGCAGTCCGGGATTGCACTATGGCTACACCTTC

J gene: TRBJ2-1
V gene: TRBV9
D gene: TRBD1
clone size: -
CDR3 protein: CASSADRVGEQFF
CDR3 DNA: TGTGCCAGCAGCGCCGACAGGGTAGGTGAGCAGTTCTTC

J gene: TRBJ2-1
V gene: TRBV19
D gene: TRBD2
clone size: -
CDR3 protein: CASSDTSGRENEQFF
CDR3 DNA: TGTGCCAGTTCAGATACTAGCGGGAGGGAAAATGAGCAGTTCTTC

J gene: TRBJ2-1
V gene: TRBV19
D gene: TRBD2
clone size: -
CDR3 protein: CASSQELADYNEQFF
CDR3 DNA: TGTGCCAGTAGCCAGGAACTAGCGGACTACAATGAGCAGTTCTTC

J gene: TRBJ2-2
V gene: TRBV19
D gene: -
clone size: -
CDR3 protein: CASSTSRLISRRELFF
CDR3 DNA: TGTGCCAGTAGTACCTCGAGGTTGATTTCGAGAAGGGAGCTGTTTTTT

J gene: TRBJ2-1
V gene: TRBV6-5
D gene: TRBD2
clone size: -
CDR3 protein: CASSYSGLADNEQFF
CDR3 DNA: TGTGCCAGCAGTTACAGCGGACTAGCGGACAATGAGCAGTTCTTC

J gene: TRBJ1-2
V gene: TRBV30
D gene: -
clone size: -
CDR3 protein: CAWSVPGGGVEGYTF
CDR3 DNA: TGTGCCTGGAGTGTACCGGGGGGAGGGGTTGAGGGCTACACCTTC

J gene: TRBJ1-3
V gene: TRBV9
D gene: -
clone size: -
CDR3 protein: CASSVSAGIGNTIYF
CDR3 DNA: TGTGCCAGCAGCGTATCCGCAGGGATAGGAAACACCATATATTTT

J gene: TRBJ2-7
V gene: TRBV19
D gene: TRBD2
clone size: -
CDR3 protein: CASSRLAGAGEQYF
CDR3 DNA: TGTGCCAGTAGTAGGCTAGCGGGAGCGGGGGAGCAGTACTTC

J gene: TRBJ1-1
V gene: TRBV7-9
D gene: TRBD1
clone size: -
CDR3 protein: CASSLQTGAGTEAFF
CDR3 DNA: TGTGCCAGCAGCCTCCAGACAGGGGCAGGCACTGAAGCTTTCTTT

J gene: TRBJ2-6
V gene: TRBV6-1
D gene: -
clone size: few
CDR3 protein: CASSEGGAGANVLTF
CDR3 DNA: TGTGCCAGCAGTGAAGGGGGGGCTGGGGCCAACGTCCTGACTTTC

J gene: TRBJ2-7
V gene: TRBV9
D gene: TRBD2
clone size: -
CDR3 protein: CASSLGLAGATGYYEQYF
CDR3 DNA: TGTGCCAGCAGCCTCGGACTAGCGGGAGCCACCGGATATTACGAGCAGTACTTC

J gene: TRBJ2-2
V gene: TRBV19
D gene: TRBD1
clone size: -
CDR3 protein: CASSVGTDTGELFF
CDR3 DNA: TGTGCCAGTAGTGTCGGGACAGACACCGGGGAGCTGTTTTTT

J gene: TRBJ2-3
V gene: TRBV7-2
D gene: TRBD2
clone size: -
CDR3 protein: CASSLTSGSVDTQYF
CDR3 DNA: TGTGCCAGCAGCTTAACTAGCGGGAGTGTAGATACGCAGTATTTT

J gene: TRBJ2-7
V gene: TRBV27
D gene: TRBD2
clone size: -
CDR3 protein: CASSFTGLAGNPSYEQYF
CDR3 DNA: TGTGCCAGCAGTTTCACAGGACTAGCGGGGAACCCATCATACGAGCAGTACTTC

J gene: TRBJ2-7
V gene: TRBV5-6
D gene: -
clone size: -
CDR3 protein: CASSPQGLSYEQYF
CDR3 DNA: TGTGCCAGCAGCCCCCAGGGACTCTCCTACGAGCAGTACTTC

J gene: TRBJ1-1
V gene: TRBV6-6
D gene: -
clone size: -
CDR3 protein: CASRNREADTEAFF
CDR3 DNA: TGTGCCAGCAGGAACAGGGAAGCGGACACTGAAGCTTTCTTT

J gene: TRBJ1-5
V gene: TRBV6-5
D gene: -
clone size: -
CDR3 protein: CASRSSGQKPQHF
CDR3 DNA: TGTGCCAGCAGATCGTCAGGTCAAAAGCCCCAGCATTTT

J gene: TRBJ1-1
V gene: TRBV18
D gene: -
clone size: -
CDR3 protein: CASSPLRDTEAFF
CDR3 DNA: TGTGCCAGCTCACCACTCCGGGACACTGAAGCTTTCTTT

J gene: TRBJ2-2
V gene: TRBV9
D gene: TRBD2
clone size: -
CDR3 protein: CASSAGLGGTGELFF
CDR3 DNA: TGTGCCAGCAGCGCGGGACTAGGTGGGACCGGGGAGCTGTTTTTT

J gene: TRBJ1-2
V gene: TRBV27
D gene: -
clone size: -
CDR3 protein: CASSFRGGAGYGYTF
CDR3 DNA: TGTGCCAGCAGTTTTCGGGGGGGCGCGGGCTATGGCTACACCTTC

J gene: TRBJ2-5
V gene: TRBV7-9
D gene: -
clone size: -
CDR3 protein: CASSRAQETQYF
CDR3 DNA: TGTGCCAGCTCCAGGGCCCAAGAGACCCAGTACTTC

J gene: TRBJ2-1
V gene: TRBV7-3
D gene: TRBD2
clone size: -
CDR3 protein: CASSFSGRSIGEQFF
CDR3 DNA: TGTGCCAGCAGTTTTAGCGGGAGGAGTATTGGGGAGCAGTTCTTC

J gene: TRBJ1-4
V gene: TRBV7-8
D gene: TRBD1
clone size: once
CDR3 protein: CASSLGGGAYEKLFF
CDR3 DNA: TGTGCCAGCAGCTTAGGAGGGGGCGCTTATGAAAAACTGTTTTTT

J gene: TRBJ1-2
V gene: TRBV30
D gene: TRBD1
clone size: few
CDR3 protein: CAWSPLTGVGYTF
CDR3 DNA: TGTGCCTGGAGTCCTTTAACAGGGGTTGGCTACACCTTC

J gene: TRBJ1-5
V gene: TRBV30
D gene: TRBD1
clone size: few
CDR3 protein: CAWSGDSNQPQHF
CDR3 DNA: TGTGCCTGGAGTGGGGACAGTAATCAGCCCCAGCATTTT

J gene: TRBJ1-2
V gene: TRBV11-3
D gene: TRBD1
clone size: -
CDR3 protein: CASSFYRGGYGYTF
CDR3 DNA: TGTGCCAGCAGCTTTTACAGGGGAGGCTATGGCTACACCTTC

J gene: TRBJ1-5
V gene: TRBV19
D gene: -
clone size: -
CDR3 protein: CASSTRYRAGQPQHF
CDR3 DNA: TGTGCCAGTAGTACCCGTTACAGGGCTGGTCAGCCCCAGCATTTT

J gene: TRBJ2-1
V gene: TRBV5-6
D gene: TRBD1
clone size: -
CDR3 protein: CASSLSLTRFTGGEQFF
CDR3 DNA: TGTGCCAGCAGCTTGTCCCTTACACGGTTTACAGGGGGTGAGCAGTTCTTC

J gene: TRBJ2-7
V gene: TRBV27
D gene: -
clone size: few
CDR3 protein: CASGASAPYEQYF
CDR3 DNA: TGTGCCAGCGGGGCAAGTGCTCCCTACGAGCAGTACTTC

J gene: TRBJ2-5
V gene: TRBV5-1
D gene: -
clone size: few
CDR3 protein: CASSSRGGQETQYF
CDR3 DNA: TGCGCCAGCAGCTCCAGGGGCGGCCAAGAGACCCAGTACTTC

J gene: TRBJ2-2
V gene: TRBV7-3
D gene: -
clone size: -
CDR3 protein: CASSTTGISPGELFF
CDR3 DNA: TGTGCCAGCAGCACCACAGGGATCTCCCCCGGGGAGCTGTTTTTT

J gene: TRBJ1-1
V gene: TRBV18
D gene: TRBD1
clone size: once
CDR3 protein: CASSPDRGRGNTEAFF
CDR3 DNA: TGTGCCAGCTCACCCGACAGGGGCCGAGGGAACACTGAAGCTTTCTTT

J gene: TRBJ2-2
V gene: TRBV6-1
D gene: TRBD1
clone size: few
CDR3 protein: CASPGQSYTGELFF
CDR3 DNA: TGTGCCAGCCCGGGACAGTCTTACACCGGGGAGCTGTTTTTT

J gene: TRBJ1-5
V gene: TRBV7-2
D gene: TRBD1
clone size: few
CDR3 protein: CASSTTAGTAQHF
CDR3 DNA: TGTGCCAGCAGCACCACCGCCGGGACAGCCCAGCATTTT

J gene: TRBJ1-2
V gene: TRBV27
D gene: -
clone size: -
CDR3 protein: CASSFDSPPLYGYTF
CDR3 DNA: TGTGCCAGCAGTTTCGATTCGCCTCCTCTATATGGCTACACCTTC